These T cell receptor beta chains were read from a single sample in a study of shared clonotypes between healthy human individuals. The table came from immunoSEQ multiplex PCR; TCRdb's copy has only in-frame clones and leaves some out. This sample carries over a million clones, around 95% of them seen once, and the ten largest clones take approximately 1.1%. The specimen sequenced was naive CD4+ T cells sorted from blood. The receptors originated from a man aged 30 to 39 in good health. Each CDR3 is given with its conserved first and last residue. The D gene is left open where the match is weak. Rows may omit the clone size; those that give it use once, few, many or a size class.

CDR3aa: CASRNTGNTEAFF; CDR3nt: TGTGCCAGCAGAAACACAGGGAACACTGAAGCTTTCTTT; d_gene: NA; j_gene: TRBJ1-1; abundance: NA; v_gene: TRBV28
CDR3aa: CASSLGTVSYEQYF; CDR3nt: TGCGCCAGCAGCTTGGGGACAGTCAGCTACGAGCAGTACTTC; d_gene: NA; j_gene: TRBJ2-7; abundance: NA; v_gene: TRBV5-1
CDR3aa: CASSTKRTGLNGYTF; CDR3nt: TGTGCCAGTAGTACAAAACGAACGGGACTAAATGGCTACACCTTC; d_gene: NA; j_gene: TRBJ1-2; abundance: NA; v_gene: TRBV19
CDR3aa: CAISEGTGTPYEQYF; CDR3nt: TGTGCCATCAGTGAGGGGACCGGGACCCCATACGAGCAGTACTTC; d_gene: NA; j_gene: TRBJ2-7; abundance: NA; v_gene: TRBV10-3
CDR3aa: CASSIPGLKETQYF; CDR3nt: TGTGCCAGCAGCATCCCGGGACTAAAAGAGACCCAGTACTTC; d_gene: TRBD2; j_gene: TRBJ2-5; abundance: NA; v_gene: TRBV5-6
CDR3aa: CASSLVQGNYGYTF; CDR3nt: TGTGCCAGCAGCTTGGTTCAGGGGAACTATGGCTACACCTTC; d_gene: NA; j_gene: TRBJ1-2; abundance: NA; v_gene: TRBV5-4
CDR3aa: CASSPPLEGPPVYGYTF; CDR3nt: TGTGCCAGCTCACCACCCTTAGAGGGTCCGCCTGTCTATGGCTACACCTTC; d_gene: NA; j_gene: TRBJ1-2; abundance: once; v_gene: TRBV18
CDR3aa: CASSFPLIYADSGNTIYF; CDR3nt: TGTGCCAGCAGCTTTCCCCTGATTTATGCGGACTCTGGAAACACCATATATTTT; d_gene: NA; j_gene: TRBJ1-3; abundance: once; v_gene: TRBV7-9
CDR3aa: CASSHNRDRSSYEQYF; CDR3nt: TGTGCCAGCAGCCACAACCGGGACAGGAGCTCCTACGAGCAGTACTTC; d_gene: TRBD1; j_gene: TRBJ2-7; abundance: NA; v_gene: TRBV14
CDR3aa: CASSNLGQGPGNTIYF; CDR3nt: TGTGCCAGTAGTAACCTCGGACAGGGCCCTGGAAACACCATATATTTT; d_gene: TRBD1; j_gene: TRBJ1-3; abundance: NA; v_gene: TRBV19
CDR3aa: CASSMWDEQFF; CDR3nt: TGTGCCAGCAGTATGTGGGATGAGCAGTTCTTC; d_gene: NA; j_gene: TRBJ2-1; abundance: NA; v_gene: TRBV28
CDR3aa: CASSLTGQGAWGTEAFF; CDR3nt: TGCGCCAGCAGCTTGACGGGACAGGGGGCGTGGGGCACTGAAGCTTTCTTT; d_gene: TRBD1; j_gene: TRBJ1-1; abundance: NA; v_gene: TRBV5-1
CDR3aa: CASSLEANRGTEQYF; CDR3nt: TGCGCCAGCAGCTTGGAAGCCAACAGGGGAACCGAGCAGTACTTC; d_gene: TRBD1; j_gene: TRBJ2-7; abundance: NA; v_gene: TRBV5-1
CDR3aa: CASSLGFANTGELFF; CDR3nt: TGCGCCAGCAGCTTGGGATTTGCGAACACCGGGGAGCTGTTTTTT; d_gene: NA; j_gene: TRBJ2-2; abundance: once; v_gene: TRBV5-1
CDR3aa: CASTRPPHREAFF; CDR3nt: TGTGCCAGTACCAGACCCCCCCATCGTGAAGCTTTCTTT; d_gene: NA; j_gene: TRBJ1-1; abundance: NA; v_gene: TRBV19
CDR3aa: CASSPHMGDRVSEQYF; CDR3nt: TGTGCCAGCAGTCCACACATGGGGGACAGGGTCAGCGAGCAGTACTTC; d_gene: TRBD1; j_gene: TRBJ2-7; abundance: NA; v_gene: TRBV5-4
CDR3aa: CASSLGVLSSYEQYF; CDR3nt: TGTGCCAGCAGCTTAGGGGTATTAAGCTCCTACGAGCAGTACTTC; d_gene: NA; j_gene: TRBJ2-7; abundance: NA; v_gene: TRBV11-2
CDR3aa: CSVDWDRGKTQYF; CDR3nt: TGCAGCGTTGATTGGGACAGGGGAAAGACCCAGTACTTC; d_gene: TRBD1; j_gene: TRBJ2-5; abundance: NA; v_gene: TRBV29-1
CDR3aa: CAISDDPLGQPQHF; CDR3nt: TGTGCCATCAGTGATGACCCCCTGGGGCAGCCCCAGCATTTT; d_gene: NA; j_gene: TRBJ1-5; abundance: NA; v_gene: TRBV10-3
CDR3aa: CAWSVLTGPNQPQHF; CDR3nt: TGTGCCTGGAGTGTACTCACAGGGCCCAATCAGCCCCAGCATTTT; d_gene: NA; j_gene: TRBJ1-5; abundance: NA; v_gene: TRBV30
CDR3aa: CATSTDRQTRFF; CDR3nt: TGTGCCACCAGCACCGACCGGCAGACGCGGTTCTTC; d_gene: NA; j_gene: TRBJ2-1; abundance: NA; v_gene: TRBV15
CDR3aa: CASSPRAGPTYNEQFF; CDR3nt: TGTGCCAGCAGCCCCCGGGCGGGACCGACCTACAATGAGCAGTTCTTC; d_gene: NA; j_gene: TRBJ2-1; abundance: NA; v_gene: TRBV11-3
CDR3aa: CASSSQGAHTGELFF; CDR3nt: TGTGCCAGCAGCTCCCAGGGGGCGCACACCGGGGAGCTGTTTTTT; d_gene: TRBD1; j_gene: TRBJ2-2; abundance: NA; v_gene: TRBV5-8
CDR3aa: CAISLVLVKNYGYTF; CDR3nt: TGTGCCATCAGTTTGGTTTTGGTCAAGAACTATGGCTACACCTTC; d_gene: NA; j_gene: TRBJ1-2; abundance: NA; v_gene: TRBV10-3
CDR3aa: CASSYSDPTRGQPQHF; CDR3nt: TGTGCCAGCAGTTACTCAGACCCAACGAGAGGCCAGCCCCAGCATTTT; d_gene: NA; j_gene: TRBJ1-5; abundance: NA; v_gene: TRBV6-5
CDR3aa: CASSLLVHGDNEQFF; CDR3nt: TGTGCCAGCAGTTTACTAGTCCACGGAGACAATGAGCAGTTCTTC; d_gene: NA; j_gene: TRBJ2-1; abundance: NA; v_gene: TRBV2
CDR3aa: CASSQDLQTGRRNF; CDR3nt: TGCGCCAGCAGCCAAGACCTACAGACGGGACGCAGGAACTTC; d_gene: NA; j_gene: TRBJ2-7; abundance: NA; v_gene: TRBV4-3
CDR3aa: CAISEGARGLAGSDTQYF; CDR3nt: TGTGCCATCAGTGAGGGGGCGAGGGGACTAGCGGGATCAGATACGCAGTATTTT; d_gene: TRBD2; j_gene: TRBJ2-3; abundance: NA; v_gene: TRBV10-3
CDR3aa: CASSLVVGYEQYF; CDR3nt: TGTGCCAGCAGCTTAGTTGTCGGATACGAGCAGTACTTC; d_gene: NA; j_gene: TRBJ2-7; abundance: NA; v_gene: TRBV7-8